This TCR beta chain was documented in a study of blood T cell repertoires in COVID-19. Germline V lookup: CDR1 SGHAT, CDR2 FQNNGV. V was trimmed by 3 bases and J by 4 bases, leaving 6 bases between them. The CDR3 is 13 amino acids. Repertoires were generated with immunoSEQ multiplex PCR, while TCRdb's copy carries only in-frame clones and drops some. In the table there are a few hundred thousand clones, around nine tenths of which are singletons. This clone was observed a single time. Sequences were obtained from PBMCs or T cells enriched from blood (not recorded which). The V and J genes are TRBV11-2 and TRBJ2-2; tentatively, D is TRBD2 (6 bases). The receptor's source is a woman aged 60-70 years who had recovered from COVID-19. Here the CDR3 reads CASSLGLTGELFF. CDR3 DNA: TGTGCCAGCAGCTTGGGACTCACCGGGGAGCTGTTTTTT.